This entry concerns a single TCR beta chain. The clone's antigen remains unknown. No per-base quality is available; no much larger clone lies one base away. The data belong to a study of blood T cell repertoires in COVID-19 (dated by TCRdb to 2018 to 2020). With respect to the entire study: Samples from collaborators originated in the United States, Italy and Spain and spanned both the acute and convalescent phases of COVID-19. The repertoires were released in a freely available public database intended as a resource for research on the immune response to SARS-CoV-2. The material from the prospective study consisted of cDNA or gDNA derived from T cells, B-cell-depleted T cells, or PBMCs. The sample metadata nearly always contained a de-identified subject ID, COVID-19 status, age in years and sex. Where available, HLA class I and class II types were obtained from metadata supplied by the sample provider rather than from assay-based typing. The dataset comprised deeply sampled blood TCRbeta repertoires from subjects exposed to, actively infected with, or recovered from COVID-19. Samples were obtained from the ongoing ImmuneRACE study (first 160 participants) and from over 1,000 subjects provided by 6 global collaborators. Study-wide conclusions, independent of this receptor: The amount of clinical and demographic metadata varied by source and participant and was provided uncurated.

At one collaborating source in Seattle, patients were enrolled during active infection and were followed longitudinally through the course of disease. Each collaborating institution followed its own protocols to collect whole blood in K2EDTA tubes. Collaborator samples were shipped for TCRbeta analysis as frozen whole blood, isolated PBMCs, or DNA extracted from either sample type. V is reduced by 3 bases and J by 2 bases, leaving a spacing of 10 bases between them. The CDR3 spans 14 residues, from the cysteine through the phenylalanine. Only the CDR3 DNA is retained, 42 bases long and in frame from the first base. CDR1 and CDR2 are read off the germline V gene as MDHEN and SYDVKM. The immunoSEQ Assay, a bias-controlled multiplex PCR, was used to amplify TCRbeta CDR3 regions from genomic DNA. The original pipeline was this. Within the assay, amplification of reference gene primers was used to estimate how many nucleated cells each sample contained. To quantify the absolute abundance of each unique TCRbeta CDR3 rearrangement, sequence reads were collapsed and filtered. For each sample, productive Simpson clonality was calculated as the square root of Simpson's diversity index across productive rearrangements. TCRdb took over this immuneACCESS table, retaining in-frame rearrangements with V and J assigned. Such tables are incomplete; in checked studies, under half of the missing clones stem from an unresolved V gene, and the remainder is unexplained. V and J calls plus clone size are reproduced from that table; the DNA served to infer D and trimming. The sample contains roughly 130,000 clones, about nine tenths of them found a single time. Approximately 4.6% of the sample is in the top ten clones.

The chain was built from TRBV28 and TRBJ2-5, and TRBD2 may be the D gene, going by 6 matching bases. The source is a man aged 60 to 69 with COVID-19, enrolled during active disease. Sequenced input: peripheral blood. The bases read TGTGCCAGCAGTTTGTGGGGGGTACAAGAGACCCAGTACTTC. Translated, it gives CASSLWGVQETQYF.